The 3 T cell receptor beta chains below come from one sample, sequenced in a study of blood T cell repertoires in COVID-19. Method: immunoSEQ multiplex PCR; TCRdb's copy keeps in-frame clones and lacks some. The data show about 87,000 clones, about 80% seen once. The sequencing sample was made of peripheral blood. These receptors all stem from a woman between 50 and 59 years old with acute or convalescent COVID-19.

This chain connects TRBV18 to TRBJ1-1, with D perhaps TRBD1 (6 bases). CDR1 is KGHSH and CDR2 is LQKENI in the germline V gene. V lost 2 bases to trimming and J lost 5 bases, with 15 bases between them. The CDR3 has 15 residues. CDR3 region: CASSPKTGRETEAFF. The CDR3 DNA reads as TGTGCCAGCTCACCAAAGACAGGCCGTGAGACTGAAGCTTTCTTT. The full variable domain, its missing parts supplied by reference TRBV18 and TRBJ1-1, is NAGVMQNPRHLVRRRGQEARLRCSPMKGHSHVYWYRQLPEEGLKFMVYLQKENIIDESGMPKERFSAEFPKEGPSILRIQQVVRGDSAAYFCASSPKTGRETEAFFGQGTRLTVV.

The chain is built from TRBV5-6 and TRBJ1-1, with unresolved D. The germline gives CDR1 SGHDT, CDR2 YYEEEE. This CDR3 spans 12 amino acids. V was pared by 5 bases and J by 1 base, with 6 bases between. DNA for the CDR3: TGTGCCAGCAGGAGACAGAACACTGAAGCTTTCTTT. It specifies CASRRQNTEAFF. Looking up the rest from reference TRBV5-6 and TRBJ1-1 gives the full variable domain: DAGVTQSPTHLIKTRGQQVTLRCSPKSGHDTVSWYQQALGQGPQFIFQYYEEEERQRGNFPDRFSGHQFPNYSSELNVNALLLGDSALYLCASRRQNTEAFFGQGTRLTVV.

The chain is built from TRBV15 and TRBJ1-4, with D tentatively TRBD1 (6 bases). The CDR3 contains 13 residues. Trimming shortened V by 6 bases and J by 3 bases, and 8 bases separated the two germline ends. Germline loops: CDR1 LNHNV, CDR2 YYDKDF (reference sequence). The CDR3 reads CATRNRANEKLFF. CDR3 bases: TGTGCCACCAGAAACAGGGCTAATGAAAAACTGTTTTTT.